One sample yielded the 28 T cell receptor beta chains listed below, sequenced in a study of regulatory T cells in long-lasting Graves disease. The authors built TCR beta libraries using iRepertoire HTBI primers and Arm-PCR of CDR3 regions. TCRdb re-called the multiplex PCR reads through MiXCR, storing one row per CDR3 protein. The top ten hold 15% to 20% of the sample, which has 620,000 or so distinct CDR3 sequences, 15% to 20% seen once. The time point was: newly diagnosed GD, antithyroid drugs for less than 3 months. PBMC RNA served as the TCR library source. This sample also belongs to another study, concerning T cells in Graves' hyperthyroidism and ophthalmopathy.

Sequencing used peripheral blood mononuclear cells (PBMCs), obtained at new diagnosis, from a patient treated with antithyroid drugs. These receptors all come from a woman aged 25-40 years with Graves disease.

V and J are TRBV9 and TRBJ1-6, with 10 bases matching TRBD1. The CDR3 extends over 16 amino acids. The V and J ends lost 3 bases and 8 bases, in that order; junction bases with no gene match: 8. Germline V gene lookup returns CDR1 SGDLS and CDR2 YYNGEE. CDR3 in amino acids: CASSAKGQGSHSPLHF. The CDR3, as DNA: TGTGCCAGCAGCGCCAAGGGACAGGGGTCGCATTCACCCCTCCACTTT.

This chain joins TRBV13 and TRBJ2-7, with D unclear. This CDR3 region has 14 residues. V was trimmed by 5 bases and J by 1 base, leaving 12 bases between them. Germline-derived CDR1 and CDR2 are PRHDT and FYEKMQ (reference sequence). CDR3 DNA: TGTGCCAGCAGCCTAGAGGCCCTTTCCTACGAGCAGTACTTC. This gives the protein CASSLEALSYEQYF.

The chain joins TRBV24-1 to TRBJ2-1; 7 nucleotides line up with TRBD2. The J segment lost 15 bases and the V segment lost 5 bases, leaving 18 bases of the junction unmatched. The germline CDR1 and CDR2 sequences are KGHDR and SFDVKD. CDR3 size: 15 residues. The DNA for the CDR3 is TGTGCCACCAGTGTTGAGGCGGGAGCGAATTTAGGGCTGTTCTTC. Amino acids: CATSVEAGANLGLFF.

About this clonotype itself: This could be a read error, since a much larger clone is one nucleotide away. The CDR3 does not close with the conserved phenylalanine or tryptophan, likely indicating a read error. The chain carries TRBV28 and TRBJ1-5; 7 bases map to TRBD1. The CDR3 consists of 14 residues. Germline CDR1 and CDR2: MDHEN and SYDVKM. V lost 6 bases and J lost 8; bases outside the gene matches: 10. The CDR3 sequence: CASRPGQRPKPQHL. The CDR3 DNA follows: TGTGCCAGCAGACCGGGACAGCGGCCTAAGCCCCAGCATCTT.

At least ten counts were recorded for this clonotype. The CDR3 DNA is TGTGCCAGCAGTTACCGCGGCCTGTATCAGCCCCAGCATTTT. It encodes CASSYRGLYQPQHF. This chain uses TRBV6-2 or TRBV6-3 with TRBJ1-5; D remains unclear. V lost 2 bases and J 5 bases, leaving 10 bases between the germline ends. The germline V gene has CDR1 MNHEY and CDR2 SVGEGT. This CDR3 has 14 residues.

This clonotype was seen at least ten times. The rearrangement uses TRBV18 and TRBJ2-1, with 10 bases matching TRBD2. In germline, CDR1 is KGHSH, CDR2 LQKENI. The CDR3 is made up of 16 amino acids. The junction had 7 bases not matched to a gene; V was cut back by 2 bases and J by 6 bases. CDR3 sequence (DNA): TGTGCCAGCTCACCAGGGAAACTAGCGGGAAGCAATGAGCAGTTCTTC. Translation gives CASSPGKLAGSNEQFF.

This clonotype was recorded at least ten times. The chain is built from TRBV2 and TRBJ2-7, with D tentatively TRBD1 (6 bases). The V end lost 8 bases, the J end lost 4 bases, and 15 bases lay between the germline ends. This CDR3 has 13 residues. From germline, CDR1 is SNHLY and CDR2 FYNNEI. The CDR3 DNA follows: TGTGCCAGCGGGGGCCGAACCCAATACGAGCAGTACTTC. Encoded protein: CASGGRTQYEQYF.

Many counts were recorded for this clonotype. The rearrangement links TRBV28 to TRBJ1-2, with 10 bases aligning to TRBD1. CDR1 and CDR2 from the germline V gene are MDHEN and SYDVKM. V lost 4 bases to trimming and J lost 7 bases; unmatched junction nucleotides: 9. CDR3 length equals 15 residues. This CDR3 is CASSSPGTGELGYTF. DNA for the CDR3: TGTGCCAGCAGTTCGCCCGGGACAGGGGAACTTGGCTACACCTTC.

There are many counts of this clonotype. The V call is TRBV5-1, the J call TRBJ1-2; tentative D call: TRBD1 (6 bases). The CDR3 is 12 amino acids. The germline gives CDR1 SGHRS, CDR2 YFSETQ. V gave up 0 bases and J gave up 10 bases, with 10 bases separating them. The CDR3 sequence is CASSLENRDYTF. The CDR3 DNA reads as TGCGCCAGCAGCTTGGAGAACAGGGACTACACCTTC.

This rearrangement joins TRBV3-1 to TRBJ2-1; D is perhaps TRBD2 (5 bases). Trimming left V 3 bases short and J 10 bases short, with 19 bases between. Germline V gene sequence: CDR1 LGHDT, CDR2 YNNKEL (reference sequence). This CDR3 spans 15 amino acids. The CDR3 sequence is CASSHSKYLAPEQFF. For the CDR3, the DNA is TGTGCCAGCAGCCATTCCAAGTACCTAGCCCCAGAGCAGTTCTTC.

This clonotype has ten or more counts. The chain's CDR3 is CASSTFQGNTEAFF. The CDR3 DNA reads as TGTGCCAGCAGTACCTTTCAGGGTAACACTGAAGCTTTCTTT. The chain has TRBV2 and TRBJ1-1, with D possibly matching TRBD1 (5 bases). V was pared by 5 bases and J by 2 bases, with 12 bases between. The CDR3 is 14 amino acids. CDR1 is SNHLY, CDR2 FYNNEI, per germline.

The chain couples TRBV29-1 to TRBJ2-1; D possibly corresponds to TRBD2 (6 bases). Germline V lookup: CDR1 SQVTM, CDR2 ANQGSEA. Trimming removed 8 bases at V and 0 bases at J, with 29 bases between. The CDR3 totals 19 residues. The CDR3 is CSIKGRAGTTLGSYNEQFF. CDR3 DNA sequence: TGCAGCATTAAGGGCCGGGCGGGAACAACACTTGGCTCCTACAATGAGCAGTTCTTC.

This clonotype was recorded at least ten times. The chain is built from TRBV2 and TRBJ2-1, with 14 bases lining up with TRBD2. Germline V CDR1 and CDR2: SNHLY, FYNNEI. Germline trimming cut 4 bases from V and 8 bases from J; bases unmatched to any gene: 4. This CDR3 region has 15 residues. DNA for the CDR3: TGTGCCAGCAGTGCAGGACTAGCGGGAGGCCATGAGCAGTTCTTC. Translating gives CASSAGLAGGHEQFF.

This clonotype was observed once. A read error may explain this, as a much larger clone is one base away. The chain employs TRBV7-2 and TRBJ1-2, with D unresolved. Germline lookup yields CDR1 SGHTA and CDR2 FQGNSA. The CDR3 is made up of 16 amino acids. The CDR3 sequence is CVSTLLSLMTEDGYTF. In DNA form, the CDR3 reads TGTGTCAGCACCTTACTAAGTTTAATGACGGAGGACGGCTACACCTTC.

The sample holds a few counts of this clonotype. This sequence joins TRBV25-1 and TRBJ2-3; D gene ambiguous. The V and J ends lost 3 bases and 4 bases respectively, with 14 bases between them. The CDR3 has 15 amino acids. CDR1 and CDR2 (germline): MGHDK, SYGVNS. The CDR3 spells CASSEGKKFSDTQYF. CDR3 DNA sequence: TGTGCCAGCAGTGAGGGTAAAAAGTTTTCAGATACGCAGTATTTT. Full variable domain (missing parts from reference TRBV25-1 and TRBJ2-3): EADIYQTPRYLVIGTGKKITLECSQTMGHDKMYWYQQDPGMELHLIHYSYGVNSTEKGDLSSESTVSRIRTEHFPLTLESARPSHTSQYLCASSEGKKFSDTQYFGPGTRLTVL.

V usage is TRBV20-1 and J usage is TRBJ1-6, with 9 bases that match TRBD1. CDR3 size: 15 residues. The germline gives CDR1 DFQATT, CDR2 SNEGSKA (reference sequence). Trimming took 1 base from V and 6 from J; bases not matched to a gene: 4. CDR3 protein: CSARAGQGFNSPLHF. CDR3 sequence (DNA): TGCAGTGCTAGAGCGGGACAGGGCTTTAATTCACCCCTCCACTTT.

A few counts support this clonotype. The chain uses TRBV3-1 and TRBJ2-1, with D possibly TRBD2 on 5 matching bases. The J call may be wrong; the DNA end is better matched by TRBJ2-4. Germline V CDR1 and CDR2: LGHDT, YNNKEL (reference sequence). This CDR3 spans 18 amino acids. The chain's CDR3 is CASSQERLSGSAKNIQYF. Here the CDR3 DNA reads TGTGCCAGCAGCCAAGAGCGCCTTTCGGGGTCGGCCAAAAACATTCAGTACTTC.

The CDR3 nucleotides read TGTGCCAGCACCCCAGGGGGGAATTCACCCCTCCACTTT. This sequence encodes CASTPGGNSPLHF. The gene calls are TRBV2 and TRBJ1-6, with 7 nucleotides matching TRBD1. V dropped 7 bases and J dropped 7; count of bases not matched to a gene: 4. Germline lookup yields CDR1 SNHLY and CDR2 FYNNEI. The CDR3 is 13 amino acids.

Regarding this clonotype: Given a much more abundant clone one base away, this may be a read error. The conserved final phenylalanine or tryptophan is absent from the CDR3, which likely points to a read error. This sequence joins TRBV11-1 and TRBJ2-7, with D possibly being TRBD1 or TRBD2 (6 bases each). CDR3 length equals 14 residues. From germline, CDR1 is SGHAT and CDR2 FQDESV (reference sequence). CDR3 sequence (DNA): TGCGCCAGCAGCTGGGCAGGGGACTGGGGCGAGCAGTACCTC. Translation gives CASSWAGDWGEQYL.

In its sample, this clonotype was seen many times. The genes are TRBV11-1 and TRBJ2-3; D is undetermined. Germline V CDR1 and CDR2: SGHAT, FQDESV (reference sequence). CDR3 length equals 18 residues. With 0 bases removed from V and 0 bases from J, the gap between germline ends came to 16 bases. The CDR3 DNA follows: TGTGCCAGCAGCTTAGCGCGCAAAGGACCCCTTAGCACAGATACGCAGTATTTT. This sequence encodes CASSLARKGPLSTDTQYF.

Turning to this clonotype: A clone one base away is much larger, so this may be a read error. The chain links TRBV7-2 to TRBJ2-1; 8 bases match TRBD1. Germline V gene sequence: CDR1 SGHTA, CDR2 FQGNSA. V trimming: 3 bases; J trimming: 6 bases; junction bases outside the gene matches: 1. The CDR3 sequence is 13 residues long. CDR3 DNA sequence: TGTGCCAGCAGCTTCGACAGGGGCAATGAGCAGTTCTTC. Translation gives CASSFDRGNEQFF.

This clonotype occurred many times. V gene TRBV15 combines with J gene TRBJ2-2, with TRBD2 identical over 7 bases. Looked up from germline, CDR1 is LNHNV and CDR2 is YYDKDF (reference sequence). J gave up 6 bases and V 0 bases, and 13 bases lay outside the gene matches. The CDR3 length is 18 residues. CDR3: CATSRDRRASGRPGELFF. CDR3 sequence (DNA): TGTGCCACCAGCAGAGATCGAAGGGCTAGCGGTCGCCCCGGGGAGCTGTTTTTT.

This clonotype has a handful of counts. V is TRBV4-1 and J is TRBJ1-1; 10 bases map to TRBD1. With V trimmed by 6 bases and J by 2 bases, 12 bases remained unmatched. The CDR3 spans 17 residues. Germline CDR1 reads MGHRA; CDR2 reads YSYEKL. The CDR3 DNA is TGCGCCAGCAGTGATTCCGGGACAGGGGACCTCAACACTGAAGCTTTCTTT. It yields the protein CASSDSGTGDLNTEAFF.

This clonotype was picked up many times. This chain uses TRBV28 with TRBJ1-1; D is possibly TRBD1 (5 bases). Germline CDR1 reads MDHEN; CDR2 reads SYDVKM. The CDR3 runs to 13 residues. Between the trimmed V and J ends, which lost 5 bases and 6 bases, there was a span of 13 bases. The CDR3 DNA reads TGTGCCAGCAGTCCAGGGTTTGGGGCTGAAGCTTTCTTT. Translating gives CASSPGFGAEAFF.

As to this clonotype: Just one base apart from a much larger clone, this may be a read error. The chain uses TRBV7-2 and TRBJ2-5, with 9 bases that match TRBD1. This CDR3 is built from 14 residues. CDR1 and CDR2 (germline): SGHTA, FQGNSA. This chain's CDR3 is CASRLTGGQETRYF. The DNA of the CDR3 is TGTGCCAGCAGACTAACAGGGGGCCAGGAGACCCGGTACTTC.

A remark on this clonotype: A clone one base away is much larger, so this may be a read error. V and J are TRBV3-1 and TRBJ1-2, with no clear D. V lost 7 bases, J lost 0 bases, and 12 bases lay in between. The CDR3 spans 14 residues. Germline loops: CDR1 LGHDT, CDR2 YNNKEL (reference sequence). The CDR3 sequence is CASNPPGPNYGYTF. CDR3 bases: TGTGCCAGCAACCCTCCCGGACCTAACTATGGCTACACCTTC.

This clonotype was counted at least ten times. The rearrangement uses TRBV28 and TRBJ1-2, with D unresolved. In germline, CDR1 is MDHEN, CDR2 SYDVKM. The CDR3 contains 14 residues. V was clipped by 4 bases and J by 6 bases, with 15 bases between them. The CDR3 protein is CASSSPERPNGYTF. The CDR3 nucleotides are TGTGCCAGCAGTTCCCCGGAGAGACCGAATGGCTACACCTTC.

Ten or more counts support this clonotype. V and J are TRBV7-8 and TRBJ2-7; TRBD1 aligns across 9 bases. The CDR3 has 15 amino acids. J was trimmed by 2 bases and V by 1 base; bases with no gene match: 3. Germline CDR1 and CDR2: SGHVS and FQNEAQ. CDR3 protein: CASSLGDRDTYEQYF. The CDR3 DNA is TGTGCCAGCAGCTTAGGGGACAGGGATACCTACGAGCAGTACTTC.